A selection of T cell receptor beta chains follows, all from one sample in a study of CD8+ T cells in alopecia areata. Only in-frame clones appear in the TCRdb table, and some are missing; sequencing was by immunoSEQ multiplex PCR. In the table there are about 150,000 clones, 47% of which are singletons. The sample taken for sequencing was CD4+ T cells sorted from blood. These TCRs come from a human donor with alopecia areata. Each CDR3 is given with its conserved first and last residue. D genes are given only for firm matches. Clone size is stated in some rows and not others, as once, few, many or a class when expanded.

.	TRBV11-2	TRBJ2-2	.	TGTGCCAGCAGCCAGGGACCGAGAACCGGGGAGCTGTTTTTT	CASSQGPRTGELFF
once	TRBV7-2	TRBJ2-2	.	TGTGCCAGCAGCGACGCGCGGGGCACCGGGGAGCTGTTTTTT	CASSDARGTGELFF
.	TRBV29-1	TRBJ2-2	.	TGCAGCGACCGCGAGGCAGGGGCCACCGGGGAGCTGTTTTTT	CSDREAGATGELFF
.	TRBV7-8	TRBJ2-5	.	TGTGCCAGCAGCGCAGCTACGGGCCCGACCCAGTACTTC	CASSAATGPTQYF
few	TRBV7-6	TRBJ2-5	TRBD2	TGTGCCAGCATGAGGGAGGGCCGGGAGACCCAGTACTTC	CASMREGRETQYF
.	TRBV11-2	TRBJ2-1	.	TGTGCCAGCAGCTCCGACCCGGCGAGTACCGGGCAGTTCTTC	CASSSDPASTGQFF
.	TRBV7-8	TRBJ2-4	TRBD2	TGTGCCAGCAGCTCGAGAGGGGTAATGGCGCCGGGGGGAGGAAACATTCAGTACTTC	CASSSRGVMAPGGGNIQYF
few	TRBV5-1	TRBJ2-2	.	TGCGCCAGCAGCCCCGATCTGGGAATGAACACCGGGGAGCTGTTTTTT	CASSPDLGMNTGELFF
few	TRBV5-4	TRBJ2-1	.	TGTGCCAGCAGCTTGAATCCAACTTCCTACAATGAGCAGTTCTTC	CASSLNPTSYNEQFF
.	TRBV30	TRBJ1-1	TRBD1	TGTGCCTGGAGTGCTCGGGACAGGGGGCATGGCACTGAAGCTTTCTTT	CAWSARDRGHGTEAFF
.	TRBV2	TRBJ2-5	.	TGTGCCAGCTTGGGGGAGACCCAGTACTTC	CASLGETQYF
once	TRBV11-2	TRBJ2-2	.	TGTGCCAGCACCACTACAGGCCTTATCACCGGGGAGCTGTTTTTT	CASTTTGLITGELFF
few	TRBV7-9	TRBJ2-3	.	TGTGCCAGCAGCTTAGATAAATCCACAGATACGCAGTATTTT	CASSLDKSTDTQYF